This TCR beta chain was observed in a study of lymphopenia after photon versus proton radiotherapy. Study-level points and caveats: Oligoclonal CD8+ Temra expansion after nadir drove photon patients' diversity drop. Better survival with proton therapy was suggested as possible, not demonstrated. A bigger post-nadir fall in TCR diversity correlated inversely with survival time in deceased patients.

Clones were sequenced by immunoSEQ multiplex PCR, and TCRdb holds only the in-frame ones, with some missing. Among roughly 150,000 clones listed, 88% were seen once. A note on this clone: The antigen is undetermined.

This CDR3 comprises 13 residues. Trimming removed 1 base from V and 1 base from J, with 8 bases in between. Germline values: CDR1 GTSNPN, CDR2 SVGIG (reference sequence). This clonotype originated in a man in his forties or fifties with gastric cancer. Source: peripheral blood, taken from a patient treated with photon-based radiotherapy. The chain employs TRBV30 and TRBJ2-7; D is unclear. CDR3 sequence reads: CAWSAAASYEQYF. The CDR3 nucleotides read TGTGCCTGGAGTGCGGCGGCATCCTACGAGCAGTACTTC.